This is a list of T cell receptor beta chains from one sample in a study of blood T cells in healthy people across ages. From the 5' RACE reads, TCRdb called clonotypes with MiXCR, one entry per CDR3 protein. The sample records approximately 1,000,000 distinct CDR3 sequences, around 45% being singletons. The sample was blood. All receptors derive from a woman between 55 and 75 years old in good health. The CDR3 runs from the conserved cysteine through the conserved F or W. The D gene is left open where the match is weak. Where a row states a size, it is once, few, many or the class of an expanded clone; other rows omit it.

d_call	v_call	clone_size	j_call	cdr3_aa
NA	TRBV25-1	NA	TRBJ2-5	CASSVPGAHTRYF
TRBD2	TRBV19	NA	TRBJ2-7	CASSTLTSGDYEQYF
NA	TRBV12-3/TRBV12-4	NA	TRBJ2-3	CAGTYTDTQYF
TRBD1	TRBV6-6	NA	TRBJ2-6	CASGGRQGRSGANVLTF
NA	TRBV20-1	once	TRBJ2-7	CSAGGQRAYEQYF
TRBD1	TRBV6-2/TRBV6-3	few	TRBJ2-3	CASSMSRQGLADTQYF
NA	TRBV27	NA	TRBJ2-7	CASKRQGIYEQYF
TRBD2	TRBV7-6	NA	TRBJ2-1	CASSLGSLAGRSDNEQFF
TRBD2	TRBV28	NA	TRBJ2-7	CASSSRLAGTYEQYF
TRBD2	TRBV2	NA	TRBJ2-4	CASSERPGLAGFKNIQYF
NA	TRBV20-1	NA	TRBJ1-2	CSAQNRGQEGYGCTF
TRBD1	TRBV27	NA	TRBJ2-3	CACRDRVTDTQYF
NA	TRBV9	NA	TRBJ1-2	CASSVKDYGYTF
NA	TRBV27	NA	TRBJ2-1	CASSPTWLTYNEQFF
TRBD2	TRBV12-3/TRBV12-4	NA	TRBJ2-1	CASMVGGGAGQNEQFF